These 20 T cell receptor beta chains were sequenced from one sample in a study of blood T cell repertoires in COVID-19. TCRdb's table, derived via immunoSEQ multiplex PCR, lists solely in-frame clones and lacks some. The table shows fewer than 450,000 clones, with 88% occurring only once. Sample: PBMCs or T cells enriched from blood (not recorded which). The receptor source for this set is a woman aged 35 to 49 with acute COVID-19.

This clone turned up a few times. J is TRBJ1-1 and V is TRBV2; D gene uncertain. The CDR3 consists of 16 residues. CDR1 and CDR2 (germline): SNHLY, FYNNEI. Trimming left V 4 bases short and J 4 bases short, with 19 bases between. The CDR3 loop is CASSGSLGSGGTEAFF. CDR3 in DNA: TGTGCCAGCAGTGGTTCCCTGGGCAGTGGTGGCACTGAAGCTTTCTTT.

The chain combines TRBV2 with TRBJ1-2, with 12 bases that match TRBD1. The CDR3 contains 15 residues. V trimming: 3 bases; J trimming: 8 bases; junction bases outside the gene matches: 7. The germline V gene has CDR1 SNHLY and CDR2 FYNNEI. For the CDR3, the DNA is TGTGCCAGCAGTGAGGGACAGGGGGCTGTATGGGGCTACACCTTC. This encodes CASSEGQGAVWGYTF.

The CDR3 loop reads CASSDVEYGYTF. The CDR3 DNA reads TGTGCCAGCAGTGATGTTGAGTATGGCTACACCTTC. The chain recombines TRBV2 with TRBJ1-2; D unclear. The CDR3 extends over 12 amino acids. Trimming stripped 3 bases from V and 5 bases from J, with 7 bases between. Per the germline V gene, CDR1 is SNHLY and CDR2 is FYNNEI.

The V and J genes are TRBV7-9 and TRBJ2-1, with TRBD2 identical over 8 bases. The V gene end was trimmed by 4 bases and the J gene end by 10 bases; junction bases not matched to a gene: 15. CDR1 and CDR2 from the germline V gene are SEHNR and FQNEAQ (reference sequence). The CDR3 runs 16 residues. The chain's CDR3 is CASSYRRGGPEGEQFF. CDR3 bases: TGTGCCAGCAGCTACCGGCGCGGGGGGCCTGAGGGGGAGCAGTTCTTC.

This clone has only one observation. The CDR3 coding sequence is TGTGCCAGCAGCCGTATATCAGGGGGCCTGGATCCCTACGAGCAGTACTTC. It encodes CASSRISGGLDPYEQYF. This chain uses TRBV5-5 with TRBJ2-7; 8 nucleotides align to TRBD1. Trimming removed 4 bases from V and 2 bases from J; junction bases left unmatched: 14. CDR3 size: 17 residues. Germline CDR1 and CDR2: SGHKS and YYEKEE (reference sequence). The complete variable domain, with remaining parts taken from reference TRBV5-5 and TRBJ2-7, reads DAGVTQSPTHLIKTRGQQVTLRCSPISGHKSVSWYQQVLGQGPQFIFQYYEKEERGRGNFPDRFSARQFPNYSSELNVNALLLGDSALYLCASSRISGGLDPYEQYFGPGTRLTVT.

This clone was seen a few times. This chain connects TRBV19 to TRBJ1-4; D may be TRBD1 (5 bases). Germline loops: CDR1 LNHDA, CDR2 SQIVND (reference sequence). The CDR3 spans 14 residues. Trimming left V 3 bases short and J 7 bases short, with 12 bases between. The CDR3 reads CASSIPGSGEKLFF. The DNA of the CDR3 is TGTGCCAGTAGTATCCCAGGGTCAGGTGAAAAACTGTTTTTT.

The chain employs TRBV6-1 and TRBJ1-2; D remains unclear. V was trimmed by 1 base and J by 9 bases, leaving 12 bases between them. CDR1 is MNHNS and CDR2 is SASEGT in the germline V gene. The CDR3 loop spans 13 amino acids. This chain's CDR3 is CASSEGRGSSYTF. The DNA of the CDR3 is TGTGCCAGCAGTGAAGGGCGCGGTTCGAGCTACACCTTC.

This chain links TRBV6-6 with TRBJ1-6; D is possibly TRBD1 (6 bases). The CDR3 loop spans 16 amino acids. Per the germline V gene, CDR1 is MNHNY and CDR2 is SVGAGI (reference sequence). V was clipped by 7 bases and J by 7 bases, with 20 bases between them. The CDR3 nucleotides are TGTGCCAGCACCCCAAGGGGGGGCAGAGGGAATTCACCCCTCCACTTT. Translating gives CASTPRGGRGNSPLHF.

This clone was seen a handful of times. The rearrangement joins TRBV12-5 to TRBJ2-5; weak D call: TRBD1 (6 bases). Germline V gene data show CDR1 as LGHNT and CDR2 as FRNRAP. This CDR3 is 19 amino acids long. Trimming left V 0 bases short and J 2 bases short, with 22 bases between. This CDR3 reads CASGLVGVLTGSGQETQYF. DNA for the CDR3: TGTGCTAGTGGTTTGGTAGGCGTCCTAACAGGGTCGGGACAAGAGACCCAGTACTTC.

This rearrangement joins TRBV25-1 to TRBJ1-6, with a possible D match to TRBD1 (6 bases). This CDR3 contains 15 residues. V was cut by 4 bases and J by 9 bases, with 16 bases left in between. Germline V lookup: CDR1 MGHDK, CDR2 SYGVNS. The chain's CDR3 is CASSAPAGDGSPLHF. The DNA of the CDR3 is TGTGCCAGCAGTGCCCCTGCAGGGGATGGTTCACCCCTCCACTTT.

The table lists this clone with many counts. The chain uses TRBV6-6 and TRBJ2-2, with 10 bases lining up with TRBD1. Germline CDR1 MNHNY, CDR2 SVGAGI (reference sequence). CDR3 size: 17 residues. Trimming cost V 6 bases and J 4 bases; bases outside gene matches: 11. The CDR3 reads CASRRQGARSGTGELFF. CDR3 in DNA: TGTGCCAGCAGACGACAGGGGGCCAGATCAGGCACCGGGGAGCTGTTTTTT.

This rearrangement joins TRBV7-9 to TRBJ1-6, with no clear D. Germline V lookup: CDR1 SEHNR, CDR2 FQNEAQ (reference sequence). The CDR3 consists of 13 residues. V lost 4 bases and J lost 5, with 6 bases in between. CDR3 sequence (DNA): TGTGCCAGCAGCTCCACGGATAATTCACCCCTCCACTTT. The encoded protein is CASSSTDNSPLHF. Together with reference TRBV7-9 and TRBJ1-6, the CDR3 gives the full variable domain: DTGVSQNPRHKITKRGQNVTFRCDPISEHNRLYWYRQTLGQGPEFLTYFQNEAQLEKSRLLSDRFSAERPKGSFSTLEIQRTEQGDSAMYLCASSSTDNSPLHFGNGTRLTVT.

The chain combines TRBV11-2 with TRBJ1-1; D perhaps matches TRBD1 (6 bases). The V gene's germline CDR1 is SGHAT and CDR2 FQNNGV. The V and J ends lost 5 bases and 7 bases respectively, with 20 bases between them. This CDR3 region has 15 residues. The CDR3 here is CASSPLLSGAGEAFF. CDR3 DNA: TGTGCCAGCAGCCCCCTACTCTCAGGGGCAGGTGAAGCTTTCTTT.

This chain connects TRBV2 to TRBJ2-1, with 15 bases aligning to TRBD2. CDR1 is SNHLY and CDR2 is FYNNEI in the germline V gene. Germline trimming cut 5 bases from V and 7 bases from J; bases unmatched to any gene: 9. The CDR3 runs 17 residues. CDR3 residues: CASSRTGLAGGPNEQFF. The CDR3 DNA reads as TGTGCCAGCAGTCGAACCGGACTAGCGGGGGGGCCTAATGAGCAGTTCTTC.

This chain joins TRBV6-5 and TRBJ2-4, with D perhaps matching TRBD1 (7 bases). V lost 2 bases to trimming and J lost 12 bases, with 11 bases between them. This CDR3 is built from 12 residues. The germline V gene has CDR1 MNHEY and CDR2 SVGAGI. CDR3 sequence: CASSYAGQNQYF. The CDR3 DNA reads as TGTGCCAGCAGTTACGCGGGACAGAATCAGTACTTC.

V is TRBV7-9 and J is TRBJ2-2, with D maybe TRBD2 (6 bases). The germline CDR1 and CDR2 sequences are SEHNR and FQNEAQ (reference sequence). V was cut by 5 bases and J by 1 base, with 17 bases left in between. There are 17 residues in the CDR3. CDR3 residues: CASSAPPGGGNTGELFF. As DNA, the CDR3 is TGTGCCAGCAGCGCTCCCCCCGGGGGAGGGAACACCGGGGAGCTGTTTTTT.

V gene TRBV5-1 combines with J gene TRBJ1-2, with 10 bases that match TRBD1. This CDR3 has 16 amino acids. Germline V gives CDR1 SGHRS, CDR2 YFSETQ. V dropped 7 bases and J dropped 0; count of bases not matched to a gene: 9. The CDR3: CASSIEGQGSNYGYTF. The CDR3 nucleotides read TGCGCCAGCTCTATCGAGGGACAGGGGTCTAACTATGGCTACACCTTC.

V usage is TRBV9 and J usage is TRBJ1-1; a possible D gene is TRBD1 (5 bases). V gave up 0 bases and J gave up 1 base, with 7 bases separating them. The CDR3 has 14 amino acids. Germline assignment: CDR1 SGDLS and CDR2 YYNGEE. CDR3 coding DNA: TGTGCCAGCAGCGTAGGACAGACGAACACTGAAGCTTTCTTT. As protein: CASSVGQTNTEAFF. The whole variable domain, remainder taken from reference TRBV9 and TRBJ1-1, is DSGVTQTPKHLITATGQRVTLRCSPRSGDLSVYWYQQSLDQGLQFLIQYYNGEERAKGNILERFSAQQFPDLHSELNLSSLELGDSALYFCASSVGQTNTEAFFGQGTRLTVV.

This clone showed up just once. The identical CDR3 is also encoded by other nucleotide sequences in the sample. V usage is TRBV27 and J usage is TRBJ2-1; a possible D gene is TRBD2 (6 bases). V lost 3 bases and J lost 8, with 8 bases in between. In germline, CDR1 is MNHEY, CDR2 SMNVEV (reference sequence). The length of the CDR3 is 12 residues. CDR3 loop: CASSFGGYEQFF. The DNA of the CDR3 is TGTGCCAGCAGTTTCGGGGGTTATGAGCAGTTCTTC.

The chain uses TRBV24-1 and TRBJ2-3, with 9 bases identical to TRBD1. This CDR3 comprises 18 residues. After removal of 3 bases from V and 6 bases from J, the junction contained 15 bases not matched to a gene. Germline V gene lookup returns CDR1 KGHDR and CDR2 SFDVKD. The CDR3 bases are TGTGCCACCAGTGATCTCGGGACAGGGAGAGGCCCGGGGGATACGCAGTATTTT. It is translated as CATSDLGTGRGPGDTQYF.